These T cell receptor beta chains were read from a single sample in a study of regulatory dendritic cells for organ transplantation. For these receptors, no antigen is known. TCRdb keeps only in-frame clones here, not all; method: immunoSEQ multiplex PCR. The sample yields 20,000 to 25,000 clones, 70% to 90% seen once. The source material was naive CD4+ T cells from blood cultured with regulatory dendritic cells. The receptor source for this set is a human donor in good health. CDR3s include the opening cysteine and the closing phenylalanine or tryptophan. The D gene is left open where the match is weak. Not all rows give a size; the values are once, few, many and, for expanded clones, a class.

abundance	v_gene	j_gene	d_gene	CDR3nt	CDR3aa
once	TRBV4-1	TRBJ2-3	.	TGCGCCAGCAGCCATTCCAGGGGCACAGATACGCAGTATTTT	CASSHSRGTDTQYF
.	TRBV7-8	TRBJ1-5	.	TGTGCCAGCAGCCCACAAAGAAGGCAGCCCCAGCATTTT	CASSPQRRQPQHF
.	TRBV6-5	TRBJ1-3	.	TGTGCCAGCAGTTACTCGAGTATCTCTGGAAACACCATATATTTT	CASSYSSISGNTIYF
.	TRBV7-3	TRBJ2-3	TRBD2	TGTGCCAGCAGCACTAGCGGGGGGGCGAGTGATACGCAGTATTTT	CASSTSGGASDTQYF
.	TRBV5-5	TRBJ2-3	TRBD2	TGTGCCAGCAGCTTTTCGGGACTAGCGGGAGGTTCGTCAGATACGCAGTATTTT	CASSFSGLAGGSSDTQYF
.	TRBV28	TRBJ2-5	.	TGTGCCAGCACCGAGGGGCAGCGTAGGACCCAGTACTTC	CASTEGQRRTQYF
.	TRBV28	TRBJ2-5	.	TGTGCCAGCATCCACAGGGTCGGTAAGACCCAGTACTTC	CASIHRVGKTQYF
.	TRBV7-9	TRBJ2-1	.	TGTGCCAGCAGCTTAGGCCACATGGGGGATGAGCAGTTCTTC	CASSLGHMGDEQFF
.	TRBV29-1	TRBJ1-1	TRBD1	TGCAGCGCCCTCGGGACAGTGAACACTGAAGCTTTCTTT	CSALGTVNTEAFF
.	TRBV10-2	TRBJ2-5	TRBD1	TGCGCCAGCAAGAAGGACAGGGGGCTGGAGACCCAGTACTTC	CASKKDRGLETQYF
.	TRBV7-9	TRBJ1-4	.	TGTGCCAGCAGCTTAGGAGCGGGTGGAGGGGAAAAACTGTTTTTT	CASSLGAGGGEKLFF
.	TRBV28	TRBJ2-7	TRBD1	TGTGCCAGCAGCCATGAGGACAGGGACAACGAGCAGTACTTC	CASSHEDRDNEQYF
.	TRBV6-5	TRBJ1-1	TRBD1	TGTGCCAGCAGTTTGGAACAGGGGGTAAGAGGAGCTTTCTTT	CASSLEQGVRGAFF
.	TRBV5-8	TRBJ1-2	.	TGTGCCAGCAGCGGTAATGGTCCCTACCCTCCCTATGTCAGTGGCTACACCTTC	CASSGNGPYPPYVSGYTF
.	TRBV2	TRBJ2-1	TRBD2	TGTGCCATTACGGGACTAGCGGAATACAATGAGCAGTTCTTC	CAITGLAEYNEQFF
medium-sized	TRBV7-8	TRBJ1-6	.	TGTGCCAGCAGCTTAACGAATTCACCCCTCCACTTT	CASSLTNSPLHF
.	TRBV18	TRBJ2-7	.	TGTGCCAGCTCACCAGTTTTTGCGGGACACTACGAGCAGTACTTC	CASSPVFAGHYEQYF
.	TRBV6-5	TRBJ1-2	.	TGTGCCAGCAGGGACGGGTACTATGGCTACACCTTC	CASRDGYYGYTF
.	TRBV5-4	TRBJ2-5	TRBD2	TGTGCCAGCAGCACCGCGGGGGGGATAGAGACCCAGTACTTC	CASSTAGGIETQYF
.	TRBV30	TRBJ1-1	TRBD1	TGTGCCTGGAGTCCCCGGGACAGGGGATACACTGAAGCTTTCTTT	CAWSPRDRGYTEAFF
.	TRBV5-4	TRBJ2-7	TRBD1	TGTGCCAGCAGCAAACCCGGGACAGCGTACGAGCAGTACTTC	CASSKPGTAYEQYF
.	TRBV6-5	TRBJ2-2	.	TGTGCCAGCAGTTGGGCCAACACCGGGGAGCTGTTTTTT	CASSWANTGELFF
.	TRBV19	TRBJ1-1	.	TGTGCCAGTAGTACCCCCCCTCAGACAGGATCTTTCACTGAAGCTTTCTTT	CASSTPPQTGSFTEAFF
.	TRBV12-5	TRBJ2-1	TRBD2	TGTGCTAGTGGTTTGGTTGTAGCGGGAGCGGAAGAGCAGTTCTTC	CASGLVVAGAEEQFF
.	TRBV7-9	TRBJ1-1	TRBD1	TGTGCCAGCAGCCAGGGACAGGGAGGGAACACTGAAGCTTTCTTT	CASSQGQGGNTEAFF
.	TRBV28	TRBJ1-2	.	TGTGCCAGCAGAGAAGGAGGGGACTCCTATGGCTACACCTTC	CASREGGDSYGYTF
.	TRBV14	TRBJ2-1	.	TGTGCCAGCAGCCACCTCGGGAGACCCTACAATGAGCAGTTCTTC	CASSHLGRPYNEQFF
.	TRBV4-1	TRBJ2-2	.	TGCGCCAGCAGCCAAGGTCTCCAGCGGCACACCGGGGAGCTGTTTTTT	CASSQGLQRHTGELFF
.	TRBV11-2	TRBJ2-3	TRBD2	TGTGCCAGCAGCCCGCCGGGACTAGCGGGAGTGGATACGCAGTATTTT	CASSPPGLAGVDTQYF
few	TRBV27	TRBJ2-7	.	TGTGCCAGCAGTCCCCAAGCTATCTCCTACGAGCAGTACTTC	CASSPQAISYEQYF
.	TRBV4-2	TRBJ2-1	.	TGTGCCAGCAGCCAAGCGGGGGTTTCTGCCAATGAGCAGTTCTTC	CASSQAGVSANEQFF
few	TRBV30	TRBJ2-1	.	TGTGCCTGGAGTCTCGGCGGTGAGCAGTTCTTC	CAWSLGGEQFF
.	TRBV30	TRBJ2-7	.	TGTGCCTGGACTGACGGTGGTGACTACGAGCAGTACTTC	CAWTDGGDYEQYF
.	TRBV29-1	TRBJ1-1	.	TGCAGCGTTGAGGCCATAGAAGCTTTCTTT	CSVEAIEAFF
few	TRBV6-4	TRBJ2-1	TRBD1	TGTGCCAGTTGGTGGGACAGGGGGCGATACAATGAGCAGTTCTTC	CASWWDRGRYNEQFF
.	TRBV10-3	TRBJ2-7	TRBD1	TGTGCCACGGGGACAGGGGGCTACGAGCAGTACTTC	CATGTGGYEQYF
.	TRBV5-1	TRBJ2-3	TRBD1	TGCGCCAGCAGCTTGGGGACAGGAGCTAGCACAGATACGCAGTATTTT	CASSLGTGASTDTQYF
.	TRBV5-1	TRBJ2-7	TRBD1	TGCGCCAGCAGCCCTCAGACAGGGCCCTACGAGCAGTACTTC	CASSPQTGPYEQYF
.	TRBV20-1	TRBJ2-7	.	TGCAGTGCTGACACACACGCCGAGCAGTACTTC	CSADTHAEQYF
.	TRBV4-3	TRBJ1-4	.	TGCGCCAGCAGCCAAGGTCGCCACAGGGATGTCCCCCGCTCCAATGAAAAACTGTTTTTT	CASSQGRHRDVPRSNEKLFF
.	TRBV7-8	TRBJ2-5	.	TGTGCCAGCAGTGTAGTGCTCGGGTCCCGGAAAGAGACCCAGTACTTC	CASSVVLGSRKETQYF
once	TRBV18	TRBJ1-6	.	TGTGCCAGCTCCCGGGAGACCCTAGGTTCACCCCTCCACTTT	CASSRETLGSPLHF
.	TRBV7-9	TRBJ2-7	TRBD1	TGTGCCAGCAGCAGCCGGGACAGGCCCAACGAGCAGTACTTC	CASSSRDRPNEQYF
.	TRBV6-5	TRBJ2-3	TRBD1	TGTGCCAGCAAACGGGACAGAATTAGCACAGATACGCAGTATTTT	CASKRDRISTDTQYF
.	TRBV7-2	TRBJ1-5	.	TGTGCCAGCAGCTTTACTGCTAGCAATCAGCCCCAGCATTTT	CASSFTASNQPQHF
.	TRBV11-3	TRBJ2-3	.	TGTGCCAGCAGCTTAGGGAGCTCTACAGATACGCAGTATTTT	CASSLGSSTDTQYF
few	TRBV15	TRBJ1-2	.	TGTGCCACCAGCAGAGATTGGGGATCTGGCTACACCTTC	CATSRDWGSGYTF
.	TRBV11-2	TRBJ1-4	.	TGTGCCAGCAGCTTAGATCCCGGACAAGAGAATGAAAAACTGTTTTTT	CASSLDPGQENEKLFF
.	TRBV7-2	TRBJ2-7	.	TGTGCCAGCAGCTTAAGGAGGGACTCCTACGAGCAGTACTTC	CASSLRRDSYEQYF
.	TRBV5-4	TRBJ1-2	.	TGTGCCAGCACCGCGGTTGGGGGGCGCTTTAACTATGGCTACACCTTC	CASTAVGGRFNYGYTF
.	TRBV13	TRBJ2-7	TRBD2	TGTGCCAGCAGCTTACGGACTAGATACGAGCAGTACTTC	CASSLRTRYEQYF
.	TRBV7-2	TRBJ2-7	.	TGTGCCAGCAGCTTAGGAGGGAGCGCATACGAGCAGTACTTC	CASSLGGSAYEQYF
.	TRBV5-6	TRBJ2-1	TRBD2	TGTGCCAGCAGCCCGCTAGCGGGAGGTTACAATGAGCAGTTCTTC	CASSPLAGGYNEQFF
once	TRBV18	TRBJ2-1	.	TGTGCCAGCTCACGATTCGCGAGGTGGACTATCAATGAGCAGTTCTTC	CASSRFARWTINEQFF
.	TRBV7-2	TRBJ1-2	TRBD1	TGTGCCAGCAGCTTAGCTAGGACAGGGGGCTTTGGCTACACCTTC	CASSLARTGGFGYTF